Presented here are 17 T cell receptor beta chains from one specimen sequenced in a study of T cells in Graves' hyperthyroidism and ophthalmopathy. There were TCR beta CDR3 regions amplified from RNA transcripts. TCR CDR3 underwent first-round RT-PCR with the HTBI primer set. Via MiXCR, TCRdb re-called the multiplex PCR reads, giving one row per CDR3 protein. The sample shows about 530,000 distinct CDR3 sequences, 17% of them seen only once. The specimen was blood. Receptor source: a woman younger than 35 with Graves' ophthalmopathy.

This clonotype was seen repeatedly, ten times or more. The chain employs TRBV20-1 and TRBJ1-1; D perhaps matches TRBD1 (5 bases). Trimming pared 1 base from V and 0 bases from J, leaving 12 bases between. CDR1 and CDR2 from the germline V gene are DFQATT and SNEGSKA (reference sequence). This CDR3 spans 15 amino acids. The DNA for the CDR3 is TGCAGTGCTAGAGGTGGTAGGGGTATGAACACTGAAGCTTTCTTT. It yields the protein CSARGGRGMNTEAFF.

The J gene is TRBJ2-5, the V gene TRBV7-9; D not certain. The CDR3 is 16 residues long. Germline CDR1 is SEHNR and CDR2 is FQNEAQ (reference sequence). The germline V and J ends were trimmed by 0 bases and 5 bases, with 16 bases remaining between them. CDR3 nucleotides: TGTGCCAGCAGCTTAGCGCAGGTCCCAAGCCCTGAGACCCAGTACTTC. Its translation: CASSLAQVPSPETQYF. The full variable domain, its missing parts supplied by reference TRBV7-9 and TRBJ2-5, is DTGVSQNPRHKITKRGQNVTFRCDPISEHNRLYWYRQTLGQGPEFLTYFQNEAQLEKSRLLSDRFSAERPKGSFSTLEIQRTEQGDSAMYLCASSLAQVPSPETQYFGPGTRLLVL.

This clonotype has ten or more counts. V and J are TRBV3-1 and TRBJ1-1; D remains unclear. The CDR3 sequence is 15 residues long. V was pared by 0 bases and J by 0 bases, with 8 bases between. Germline lookup yields CDR1 LGHDT and CDR2 YNNKEL (reference sequence). The CDR3 reads CASSQDHSMNTEAFF. CDR3 DNA sequence: TGTGCCAGCAGCCAAGATCACAGCATGAACACTGAAGCTTTCTTT.

This clonotype was seen at least ten times. V is TRBV28 and J is TRBJ1-1, with 9 bases matching TRBD1. The length of the CDR3 is 15 residues. Germline V lookup: CDR1 MDHEN, CDR2 SYDVKM. V lost 5 bases, J lost 4 bases, and 8 bases stayed unmatched. In DNA, the CDR3 is TGTGCCAGCAGTCCGGGACAGGGTGGACCCACTGAAGCTTTCTTT. Protein: CASSPGQGGPTEAFF. The full variable domain, rest sourced from reference TRBV28 and TRBJ1-1, is DVKVTQSSRYLVKRTGEKVFLECVQDMDHENMFWYRQDPGLGLRLIYFSYDVKMKEKGDIPEGYSVSREKKERFSLILESASTNQTSMYLCASSPGQGGPTEAFFGQGTRLTVV.

This clonotype has more than one count but fewer than ten. The chain couples TRBV6-2 or TRBV6-3 to TRBJ1-3, with D unresolved. This CDR3 contains 18 residues. Germline CDR1 reads MNHEY; CDR2 reads SVGEGT. Trimming stripped 5 bases from V and 0 bases from J, with 20 bases between. The CDR3 reads CASSPPSRSLISGNTIYF. In DNA, the CDR3 is TGTGCCAGCAGTCCGCCCTCGAGGAGCCTAATCTCTGGAAACACCATATATTTT.

The chain carries TRBV6-2 or TRBV6-3 and TRBJ1-6, with D possibly matching TRBD1 (6 bases). The CDR3 extends over 13 amino acids. Trimming left V 2 bases short and J 13 bases short, with 12 bases between. Per germline, CDR1 MNHEY and CDR2 SVGEGT. The DNA of the CDR3 is TGTGCCAGCAGTTACGACAGGATTTCGCCCCTCCACTTT. Translating gives CASSYDRISPLHF.

This rearrangement joins TRBV11-3 to TRBJ2-2, with D unresolved. Germline CDR1 and CDR2: SGHNT and YENEEA. This CDR3 is built from 16 residues. V was cut by 0 bases and J by 1 base, with 9 bases left in between. CDR3 nucleotides: TGTGCCAGCAGCTTAGATTGGCGGAAGAACACCGGGGAGCTGTTTTTT. It yields the protein CASSLDWRKNTGELFF.

The chain carries TRBV27 and TRBJ1-1; 12 bases map to TRBD1. CDR3 length: 18 amino acids. V shed 0 bases and J 0 bases; nucleotides not matched to a gene: 5. From germline, CDR1 is MNHEY and CDR2 SMNVEV (reference sequence). This chain's CDR3 is CASSLSPGQGAVNTEAFF. The CDR3 DNA sequence: TGTGCCAGCAGTTTATCACCGGGACAGGGGGCCGTGAACACTGAAGCTTTCTTT.

This chain connects TRBV7-9 to TRBJ2-1; D is uncertain. Per the germline V gene, CDR1 is SEHNR and CDR2 is FQNEAQ (reference sequence). The CDR3 covers 14 residues. V was shortened by 1 base and J by 10 bases, with 14 bases between the two germline ends. The CDR3 DNA reads as TGTGCCAGCAGCTTAGATATTAATTCAGTGGAGCAGTTCTTC. As protein: CASSLDINSVEQFF. Supplemented by reference TRBV7-9 and TRBJ2-1, the full variable domain reads DTGVSQNPRHKITKRGQNVTFRCDPISEHNRLYWYRQTLGQGPEFLTYFQNEAQLEKSRLLSDRFSAERPKGSFSTLEIQRTEQGDSAMYLCASSLDINSVEQFFGPGTRLTVL.

This clonotype occurred many times. The chain recombines TRBV27 with TRBJ1-2, with TRBD1 matching 8 bases. The CDR3 runs to 15 residues. Germline lookup yields CDR1 MNHEY and CDR2 SMNVEV (reference sequence). J gave up 4 bases and V 5 bases, and 9 bases lay outside the gene matches. The CDR3 nucleotides read TGTGCCAGCAGTACTCTCTCGACAGGGGTCTATGGCTACACCTTC. It encodes CASSTLSTGVYGYTF.

This sequence joins TRBV11-1 and TRBJ1-3; D unresolved. Germline assignment: CDR1 SGHAT and CDR2 FQDESV (reference sequence). V was trimmed by 1 base and J by 2 bases, leaving 9 bases between them. The CDR3 extends over 15 amino acids. The CDR3 DNA sequence: TGTGCCAGCAGCTTAGGCTTTGGTCCTGGAAACACCATATATTTT. As protein: CASSLGFGPGNTIYF.

The genes are TRBV6-1 and TRBJ2-1, with no clear D. The CDR3 totals 11 residues. The V end lost 9 bases, the J end lost 7 bases, and 10 bases lay between the germline ends. Germline loops: CDR1 MNHNS, CDR2 SASEGT. This chain's CDR3 is CASSTPNEQFF. The CDR3 coding sequence is TGTGCCAGTTCGACCCCGAATGAGCAGTTCTTC.

This clonotype was detected many times. The CDR3 sequence is CASSLGLAGYNEQFF. CDR3 DNA: TGTGCCAGCAGTTTAGGACTAGCGGGGTACAATGAGCAGTTCTTC. V usage is TRBV27 and J usage is TRBJ2-1; 12 nucleotides agree with TRBD2. Germline CDR1 and CDR2: MNHEY and SMNVEV (reference sequence). This CDR3 has 15 amino acids. V shed 2 bases, J shed 4 bases, and the junction held 0 bases outside the gene matches.

A few counts support this clonotype. The germline gene is not matched at one end of the junction; a read error may be the cause. The chain employs TRBV20-1 and TRBJ2-1; D tentatively reads TRBD1 or TRBD2 (5 bases each). CDR3 length: 14 amino acids. Germline lookup yields CDR1 DFQATT and CDR2 SNEGSKA (reference sequence). CDR3 in DNA: TGCAGTCCTAGGGGACCAAGCTCCTACAATGAGCAGTTCTTC. It codes for CSPRGPSSYNEQFF.

Remarks on this clonotype: A much larger clone lies one base from this, so it may be a read error. The chain employs TRBV7-3 and TRBJ2-1; D possibly corresponds to TRBD2 (6 bases). Per the germline V gene, CDR1 is SGHTA and CDR2 is FQGTGA. CDR3 length: 15 residues. This CDR3 reads CASSLASEYYNKQFF. The CDR3 region has the DNA TGTGCCAGCAGCTTAGCTAGCGAATACTACAATAAGCAGTTCTTC.

This clonotype was detected many times. The V and J genes are TRBV6-1 and TRBJ1-1; D call uncertain. The germline V gene has CDR1 MNHNS and CDR2 SASEGT. The germline V and J ends were trimmed by 6 bases and 1 base, with 9 bases remaining between them. The CDR3 covers 13 residues. In nucleotides, the CDR3 is TGTGCCAGCAGGACAATGGAGAACACTGAAGCTTTCTTT. Amino acids: CASRTMENTEAFF.

This clonotype was picked up many times. The rearrangement joins TRBV7-3 to TRBJ2-1; D assignment may be TRBD1 or TRBD2 (5 bases each). CDR3 length equals 15 residues. Trimming removed 1 base at V and 6 bases at J, with 13 bases between. Looked up from germline, CDR1 is SGHTA and CDR2 is FQGTGA. CDR3 region: CASSLNPGTGNEQFF. In nucleotides, the CDR3 is TGTGCCAGCAGCTTAAATCCGGGGACGGGCAATGAGCAGTTCTTC. The full variable domain, with the rest looked up from reference TRBV7-3 and TRBJ2-1, is GAGVSQTPSNKVTEKGKYVELRCDPISGHTALYWYRQSLGQGPEFLIYFQGTGAADDSGLPNDRFFAVRPEGSVSTLKIQRTERGDSAVYLCASSLNPGTGNEQFFGPGTRLTVL.